This T cell receptor beta chain derives from a study of cytomegalovirus exposure and HLA in healthy donors. Regarding the study as a whole: It was reportedly the case that the classifier diagnosed cytomegalovirus status with high specificity and sensitivity.

In regard to this clone: Antigen specificity is unknown.

Amplification used 60 Vbeta primers and 13 Jbeta primers. Assay: immunoSEQ multiplex PCR; the TCRdb copy retains only in-frame clones and omits some. The sample has around 180,000 clones; around 86% are singletons. Sequenced input: PBMCs. This clonotype originated in a woman aged 18-29 years in good health and CMV-seronegative.

CDR3 nucleotide sequence: TGTGCCAGCAGCCGGGGGACTACCGGGGAGACCCAGTACTTC. It is translated as CASSRGTTGETQYF. This chain connects TRBV4-2 to TRBJ2-5; 7 bases line up with TRBD2. Trimming cost V 4 bases and J 5 bases; bases outside gene matches: 7. This CDR3 has 14 amino acids. Germline CDR1 LGHNA, CDR2 YNFKEQ.